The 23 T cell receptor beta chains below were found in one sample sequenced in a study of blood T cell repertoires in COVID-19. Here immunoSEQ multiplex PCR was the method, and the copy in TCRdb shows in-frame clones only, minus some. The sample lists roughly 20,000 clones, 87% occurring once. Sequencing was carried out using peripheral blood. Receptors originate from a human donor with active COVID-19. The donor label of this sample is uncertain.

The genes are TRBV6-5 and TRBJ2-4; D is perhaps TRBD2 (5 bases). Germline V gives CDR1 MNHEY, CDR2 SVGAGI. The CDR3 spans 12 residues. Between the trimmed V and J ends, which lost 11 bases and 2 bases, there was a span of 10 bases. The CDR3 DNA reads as TGTGCCGCGGAGGTATCCAAAAACATTCAGTACTTC. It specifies CAAEVSKNIQYF.

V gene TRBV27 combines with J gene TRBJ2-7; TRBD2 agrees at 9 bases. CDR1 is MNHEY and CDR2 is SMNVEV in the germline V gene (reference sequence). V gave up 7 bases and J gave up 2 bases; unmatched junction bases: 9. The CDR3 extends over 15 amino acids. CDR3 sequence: CASIQAGGGTYEQYF. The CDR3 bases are TGTGCCAGCATCCAAGCGGGAGGAGGGACCTACGAGCAGTACTTC.

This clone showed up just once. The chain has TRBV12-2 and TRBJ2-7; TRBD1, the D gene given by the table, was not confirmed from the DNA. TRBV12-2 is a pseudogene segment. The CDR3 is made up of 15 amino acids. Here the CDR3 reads CASRLKTGHLYEQYF. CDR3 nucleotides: TGTGCAAGTCGCTTAAAGACAGGCCATCTCTACGAGCAGTACTTC.

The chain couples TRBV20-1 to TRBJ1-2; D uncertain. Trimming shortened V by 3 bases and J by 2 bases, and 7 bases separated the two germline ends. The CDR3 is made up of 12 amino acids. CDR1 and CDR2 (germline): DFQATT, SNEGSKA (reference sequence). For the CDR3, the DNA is TGCAGTGCTAGTTTACAGAACTATGGCTACACCTTC. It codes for CSASLQNYGYTF.

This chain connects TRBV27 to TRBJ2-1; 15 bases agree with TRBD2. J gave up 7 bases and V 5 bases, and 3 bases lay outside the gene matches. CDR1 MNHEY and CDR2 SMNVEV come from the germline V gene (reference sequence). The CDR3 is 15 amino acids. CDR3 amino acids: CASSLGLAGGNEQFF. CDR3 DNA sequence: TGTGCCAGCAGTCTCGGACTAGCGGGAGGGAATGAGCAGTTCTTC.

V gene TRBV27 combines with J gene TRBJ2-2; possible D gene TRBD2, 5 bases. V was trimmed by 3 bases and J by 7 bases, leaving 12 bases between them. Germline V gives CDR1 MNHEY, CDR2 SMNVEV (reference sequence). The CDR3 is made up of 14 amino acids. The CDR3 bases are TGTGCCAGCAGTTTTTATGTCGAGGGCGGGGAGCTGTTTTTT. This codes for CASSFYVEGGELFF.

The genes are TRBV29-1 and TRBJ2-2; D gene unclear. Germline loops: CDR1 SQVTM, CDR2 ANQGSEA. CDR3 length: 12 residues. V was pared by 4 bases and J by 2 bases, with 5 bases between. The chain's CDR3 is CSVVYNTGELFF. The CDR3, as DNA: TGCAGCGTTGTCTATAACACCGGGGAGCTGTTTTTT.

CDR3 amino acids: CASSAPGGSTNEQFF. The CDR3 nucleotides read TGTGCCAGCAGCGCTCCAGGCGGGTCCACCAATGAGCAGTTCTTC. The chain joins TRBV7-9 to TRBJ2-1; D possibly corresponds to TRBD2 (5 bases). The CDR3 is 15 amino acids. Germline CDR1 and CDR2: SEHNR and FQNEAQ (reference sequence). V shed 5 bases and J shed 6 bases, with 17 bases lying between them.

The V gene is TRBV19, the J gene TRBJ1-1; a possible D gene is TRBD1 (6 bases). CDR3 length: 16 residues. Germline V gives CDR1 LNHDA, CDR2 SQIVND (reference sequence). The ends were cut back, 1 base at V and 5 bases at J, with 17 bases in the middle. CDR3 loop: CASSIVGRGLGTEAFF. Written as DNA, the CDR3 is TGTGCCAGTAGTATAGTTGGGCGGGGGCTGGGGACTGAAGCTTTCTTT.

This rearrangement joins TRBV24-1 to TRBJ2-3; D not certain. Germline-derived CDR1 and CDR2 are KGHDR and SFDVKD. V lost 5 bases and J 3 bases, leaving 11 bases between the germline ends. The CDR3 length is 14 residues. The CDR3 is CATSAERETDTQYF. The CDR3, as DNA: TGTGCCACCAGTGCGGAGCGAGAGACAGATACGCAGTATTTT.

The CDR3 reads CASSESTLAGVTDTQYF. The CDR3 coding sequence is TGCGCCAGCAGTGAGTCGACGCTAGCGGGGGTCACAGATACGCAGTATTTT. The chain has TRBV10-1 and TRBJ2-3; 10 nucleotides match TRBD2. Germline V lookup: CDR1 WNHNN, CDR2 SYGVQD (reference sequence). V was clipped by 0 bases and J by 2 bases; unmatched bases: 5. The CDR3 consists of 17 residues.

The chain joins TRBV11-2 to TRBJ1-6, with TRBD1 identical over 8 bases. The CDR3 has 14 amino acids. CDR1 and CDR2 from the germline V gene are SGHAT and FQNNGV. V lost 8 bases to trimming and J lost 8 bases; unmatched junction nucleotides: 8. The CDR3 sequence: CASAAGTGYSPLHF. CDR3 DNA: TGTGCCAGCGCGGCCGGGACAGGCTATTCACCCCTCCACTTT.

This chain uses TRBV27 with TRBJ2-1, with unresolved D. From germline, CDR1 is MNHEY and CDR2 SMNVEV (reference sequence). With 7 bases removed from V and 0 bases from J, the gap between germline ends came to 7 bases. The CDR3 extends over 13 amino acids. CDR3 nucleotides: TGTGCCAGCACACAGAACTCCTACAATGAGCAGTTCTTC. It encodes CASTQNSYNEQFF.

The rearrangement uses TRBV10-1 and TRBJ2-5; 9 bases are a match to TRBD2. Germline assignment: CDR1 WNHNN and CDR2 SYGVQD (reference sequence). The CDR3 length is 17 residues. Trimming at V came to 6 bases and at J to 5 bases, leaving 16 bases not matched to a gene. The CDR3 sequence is CASSPVVAGERWETQYF. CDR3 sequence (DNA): TGCGCCAGCAGCCCCGTGGTAGCGGGAGAGCGTTGGGAGACCCAGTACTTC.

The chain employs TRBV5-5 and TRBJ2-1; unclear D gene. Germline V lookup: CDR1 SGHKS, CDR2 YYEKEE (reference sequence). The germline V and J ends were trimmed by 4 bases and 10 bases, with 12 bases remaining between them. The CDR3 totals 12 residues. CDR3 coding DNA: TGTGCCAGCAGCCACACGACACCAGAGCAGTTCTTC. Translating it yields CASSHTTPEQFF. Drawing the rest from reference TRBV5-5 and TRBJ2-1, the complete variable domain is DAGVTQSPTHLIKTRGQQVTLRCSPISGHKSVSWYQQVLGQGPQFIFQYYEKEERGRGNFPDRFSARQFPNYSSELNVNALLLGDSALYLCASSHTTPEQFFGPGTRLTVL.

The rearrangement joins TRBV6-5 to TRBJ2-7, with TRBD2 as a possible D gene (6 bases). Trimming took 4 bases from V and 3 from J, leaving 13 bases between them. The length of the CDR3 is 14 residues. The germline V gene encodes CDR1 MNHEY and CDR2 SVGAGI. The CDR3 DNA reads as TGTGCCAGCAGTTCTCCTTCGGGGGACTACGAGCAGTACTTC. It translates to CASSSPSGDYEQYF.

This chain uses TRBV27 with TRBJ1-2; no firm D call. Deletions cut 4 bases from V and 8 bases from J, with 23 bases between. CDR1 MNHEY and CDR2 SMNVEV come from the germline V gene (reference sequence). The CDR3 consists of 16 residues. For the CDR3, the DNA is TGTGCCAGCAGTTCTCTGACTGGTGCCGCACGGAGGGGCTACACCTTC. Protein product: CASSSLTGAARRGYTF.

CDR3 region: CATSDHRTSGHNEQFF. The DNA of the CDR3 is TGTGCCACCAGTGACCACCGGACTAGCGGACACAATGAGCAGTTCTTC. This chain connects TRBV24-1 to TRBJ2-1; the match to TRBD2 covers 10 bases. The CDR3 spans 16 residues. Germline V lookup: CDR1 KGHDR, CDR2 SFDVKD. V lost 4 bases to trimming and J lost 5 bases; unmatched junction nucleotides: 7.

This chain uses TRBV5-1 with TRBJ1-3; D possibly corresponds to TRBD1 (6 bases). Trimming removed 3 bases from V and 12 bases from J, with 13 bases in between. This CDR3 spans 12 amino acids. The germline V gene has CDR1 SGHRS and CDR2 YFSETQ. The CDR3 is CASSSTETGIYF. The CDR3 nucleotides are TGCGCCAGCAGCTCTACCGAGACAGGCATATATTTT.

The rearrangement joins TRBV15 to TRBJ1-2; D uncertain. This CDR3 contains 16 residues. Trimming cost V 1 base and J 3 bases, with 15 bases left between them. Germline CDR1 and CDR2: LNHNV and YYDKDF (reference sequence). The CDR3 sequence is CATSRGFRQSDYGYTF. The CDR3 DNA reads TGTGCCACCAGCAGAGGTTTCAGGCAGTCGGACTATGGCTACACCTTC.

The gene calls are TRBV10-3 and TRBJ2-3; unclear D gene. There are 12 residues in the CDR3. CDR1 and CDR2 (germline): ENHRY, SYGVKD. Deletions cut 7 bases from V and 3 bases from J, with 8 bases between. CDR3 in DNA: TGTGCCATCAAGTCTAGTACAGATACGCAGTATTTT. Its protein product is CAIKSSTDTQYF.

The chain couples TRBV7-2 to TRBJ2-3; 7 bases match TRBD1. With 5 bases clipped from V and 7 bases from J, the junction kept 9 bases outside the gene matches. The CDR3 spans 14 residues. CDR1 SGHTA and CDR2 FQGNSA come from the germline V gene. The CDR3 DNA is TGTGCCAGCAGCCCCGACAGGGCTTCAAATACGCAGTATTTT. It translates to CASSPDRASNTQYF.

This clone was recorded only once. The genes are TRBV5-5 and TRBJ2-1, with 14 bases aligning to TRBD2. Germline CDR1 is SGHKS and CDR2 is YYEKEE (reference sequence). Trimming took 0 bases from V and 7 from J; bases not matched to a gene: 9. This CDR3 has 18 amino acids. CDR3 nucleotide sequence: TGTGCCAGCAGCTTGGCCGGACTAGCGGGAGGAGGGGTTAATGAGCAGTTCTTC. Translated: CASSLAGLAGGGVNEQFF.